This T cell receptor beta chain came from a study of cytotoxic CD8 clonotypes in ibrutinib-treated CLL. A note on this clone: Its antigen is not known.

Whole-study findings and limits: Samples were collected at differing times from sustained-remission and progressing patients.

The table came from immunoSEQ multiplex PCR; TCRdb's copy has only in-frame clones and leaves some out. The sample contains 150,000 or so clones, 81% of which appear only once. V dropped 6 bases and J dropped 2; count of bases not matched to a gene: 4. There are 14 residues in the CDR3. Germline CDR1 and CDR2: SQVTM and ANQGSEA. The TCR sequence derives from a human donor with chronic lymphocytic leukemia. The sequenced sample was PBMCs, obtained after 12 months of ibrutinib treatment. The chain couples TRBV29-1 to TRBJ1-4, with 9 bases matching TRBD1. In DNA, the CDR3 is TGCAGCGTGACAGGGGGTCAGACTAATGAAAAACTGTTTTTT. It encodes CSVTGGQTNEKLFF.